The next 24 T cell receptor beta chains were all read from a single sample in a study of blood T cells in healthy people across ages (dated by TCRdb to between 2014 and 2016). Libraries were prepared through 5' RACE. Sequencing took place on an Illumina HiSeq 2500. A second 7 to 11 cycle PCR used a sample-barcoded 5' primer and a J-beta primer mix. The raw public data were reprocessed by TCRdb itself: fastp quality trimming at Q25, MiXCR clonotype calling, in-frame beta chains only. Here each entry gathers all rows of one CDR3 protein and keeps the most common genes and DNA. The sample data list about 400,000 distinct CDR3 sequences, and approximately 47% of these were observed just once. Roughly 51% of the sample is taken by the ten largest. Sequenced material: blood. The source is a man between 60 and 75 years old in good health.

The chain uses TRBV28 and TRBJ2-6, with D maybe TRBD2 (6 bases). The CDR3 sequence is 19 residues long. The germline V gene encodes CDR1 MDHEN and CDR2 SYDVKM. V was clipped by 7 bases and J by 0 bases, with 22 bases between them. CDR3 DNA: TGTGCCAGCACCCTACGGGCGGGACGGGGATTCTCTGGGGCCAACGTCCTGACTTTC. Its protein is CASTLRAGRGFSGANVLTF.

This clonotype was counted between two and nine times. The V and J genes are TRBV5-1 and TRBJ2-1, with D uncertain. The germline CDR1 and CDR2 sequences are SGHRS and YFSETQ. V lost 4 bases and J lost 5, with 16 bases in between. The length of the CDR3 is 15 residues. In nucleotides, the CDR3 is TGCGCCAGCAGCCTGGACGATGGACCGAACAATGAGCAGTTCTTC. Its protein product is CASSLDDGPNNEQFF.

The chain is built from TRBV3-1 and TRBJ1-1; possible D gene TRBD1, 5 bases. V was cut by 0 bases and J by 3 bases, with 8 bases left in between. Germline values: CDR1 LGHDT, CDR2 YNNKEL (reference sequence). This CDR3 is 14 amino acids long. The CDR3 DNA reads TGTGCCAGCAGCCAAGATATGGGGGACACTGAAGCTTTCTTT. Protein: CASSQDMGDTEAFF.

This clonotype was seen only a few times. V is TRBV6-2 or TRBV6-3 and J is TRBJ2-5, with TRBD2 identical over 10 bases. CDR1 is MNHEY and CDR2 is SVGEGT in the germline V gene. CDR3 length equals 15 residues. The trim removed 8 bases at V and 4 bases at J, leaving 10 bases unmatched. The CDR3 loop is CASEPSGRLRETQYF. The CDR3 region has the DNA TGTGCCAGCGAGCCTAGCGGGAGACTCCGAGAGACCCAGTACTTC.

CDR3 nucleotide sequence: TGTGCCAGCAGGCCAACAGGGGCCGAAGGAGATACGCAGTATTTT. Protein sequence: CASRPTGAEGDTQYF. The rearrangement uses TRBV2 and TRBJ2-3; 7 bases map to TRBD1. In germline, CDR1 is SNHLY, CDR2 FYNNEI. Trimming took 6 bases from V and 5 from J; bases not matched to a gene: 11. The CDR3 totals 15 residues.

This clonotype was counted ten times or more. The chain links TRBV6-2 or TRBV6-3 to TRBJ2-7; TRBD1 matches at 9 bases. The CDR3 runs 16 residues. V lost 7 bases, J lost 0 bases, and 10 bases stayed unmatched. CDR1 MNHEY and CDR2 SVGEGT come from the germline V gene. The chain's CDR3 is CASNRGDRVLSYEQYF. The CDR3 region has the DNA TGTGCCAGCAACCGGGGGGACAGGGTCCTCTCCTACGAGCAGTACTTC.

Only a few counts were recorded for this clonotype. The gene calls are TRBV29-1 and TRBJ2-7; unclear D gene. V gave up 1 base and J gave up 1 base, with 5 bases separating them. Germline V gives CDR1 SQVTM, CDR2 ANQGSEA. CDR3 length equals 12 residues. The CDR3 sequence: CSVEGLSYEQYF. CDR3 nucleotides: TGCAGCGTTGAAGGCTTGTCCTACGAGCAGTACTTC.

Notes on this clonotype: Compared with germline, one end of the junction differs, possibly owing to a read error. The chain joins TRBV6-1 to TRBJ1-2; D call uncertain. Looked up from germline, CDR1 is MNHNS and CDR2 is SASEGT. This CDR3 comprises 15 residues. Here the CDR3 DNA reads TGTGTCAGCAGTGAAACCGTAGGCCTTCGTCATGGCTACACCTTC. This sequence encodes CVSSETVGLRHGYTF.

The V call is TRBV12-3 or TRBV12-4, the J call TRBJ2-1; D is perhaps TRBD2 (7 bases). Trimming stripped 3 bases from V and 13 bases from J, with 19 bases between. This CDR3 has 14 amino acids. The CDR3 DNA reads TGTGCCAGCAGTTTGTCTGGGGGGGCAAAGACCCAGTTCTTC. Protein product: CASSLSGGAKTQFF.

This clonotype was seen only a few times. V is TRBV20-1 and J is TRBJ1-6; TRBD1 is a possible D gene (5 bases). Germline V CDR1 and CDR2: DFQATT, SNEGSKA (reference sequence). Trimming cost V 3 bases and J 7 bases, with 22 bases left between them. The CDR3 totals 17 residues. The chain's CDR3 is CSARDPRGGVGNSPLHF. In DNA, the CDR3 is TGCAGTGCTAGGGATCCTAGGGGAGGGGTGGGAAATTCACCCCTCCACTTT.

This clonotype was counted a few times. The CDR3 nucleotides are TGCAGCGTTGAACCTACAGGGTCTCGGCATGGCTACACCTTC. Protein product: CSVEPTGSRHGYTF. The V gene is TRBV29-1, the J gene TRBJ1-2; TRBD1 is a possible D gene (6 bases). CDR1 is SQVTM, CDR2 ANQGSEA, per germline. The V and J ends lost 2 bases and 6 bases respectively, with 16 bases between them. There are 14 residues in the CDR3.

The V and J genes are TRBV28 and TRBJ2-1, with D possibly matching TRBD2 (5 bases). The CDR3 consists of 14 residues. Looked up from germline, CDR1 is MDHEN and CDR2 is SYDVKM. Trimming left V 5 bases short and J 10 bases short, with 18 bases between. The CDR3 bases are TGTGCCAGCAGTCCCTCAGGACCCCCGGGGGAGCAGTTCTTC. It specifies CASSPSGPPGEQFF.

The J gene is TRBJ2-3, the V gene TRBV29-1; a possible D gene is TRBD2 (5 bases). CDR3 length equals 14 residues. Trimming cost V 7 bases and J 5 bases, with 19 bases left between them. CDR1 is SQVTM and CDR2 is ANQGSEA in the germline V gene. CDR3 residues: CSALSRLLGDTQYF. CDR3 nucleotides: TGCAGCGCCCTATCCCGACTATTAGGAGATACGCAGTATTTT.

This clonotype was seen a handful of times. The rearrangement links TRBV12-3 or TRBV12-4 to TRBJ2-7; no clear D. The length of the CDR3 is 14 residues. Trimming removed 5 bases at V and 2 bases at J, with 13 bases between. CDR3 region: CASSPLIGAYEQYF. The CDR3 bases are TGTGCCAGCAGTCCGCTCATTGGGGCCTACGAGCAGTACTTC.

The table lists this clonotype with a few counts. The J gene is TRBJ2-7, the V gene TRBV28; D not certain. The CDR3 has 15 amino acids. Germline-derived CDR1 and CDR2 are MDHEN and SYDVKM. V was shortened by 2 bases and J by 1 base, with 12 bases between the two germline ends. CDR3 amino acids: CASSLARLSSYEQYF. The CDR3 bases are TGTGCCAGCAGTTTAGCGAGGCTTTCATCCTACGAGCAGTACTTC.

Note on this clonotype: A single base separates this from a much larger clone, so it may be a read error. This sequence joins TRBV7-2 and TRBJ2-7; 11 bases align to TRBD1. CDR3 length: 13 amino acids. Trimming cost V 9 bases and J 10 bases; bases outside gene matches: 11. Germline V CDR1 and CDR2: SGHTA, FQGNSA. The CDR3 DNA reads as TGTGCCAGGCTGGGGACAGGGGGACTCGATCAGTACTTC. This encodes CARLGTGGLDQYF.

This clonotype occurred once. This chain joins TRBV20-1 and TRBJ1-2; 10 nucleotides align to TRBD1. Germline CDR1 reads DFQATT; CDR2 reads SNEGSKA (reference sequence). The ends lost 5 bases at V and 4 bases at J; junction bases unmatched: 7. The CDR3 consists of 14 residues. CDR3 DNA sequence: TGCAGTGCTCTGGGACAGGGGTCTGGCTATGGCTACACCTTC. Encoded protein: CSALGQGSGYGYTF.

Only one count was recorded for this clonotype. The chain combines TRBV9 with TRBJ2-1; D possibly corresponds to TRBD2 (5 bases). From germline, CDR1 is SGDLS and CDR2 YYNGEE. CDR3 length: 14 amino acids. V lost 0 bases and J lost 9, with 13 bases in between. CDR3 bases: TGTGCCAGCAGCGTAGAGAGGGAGTCAGGTGAGCAGTTCTTC. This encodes CASSVERESGEQFF.

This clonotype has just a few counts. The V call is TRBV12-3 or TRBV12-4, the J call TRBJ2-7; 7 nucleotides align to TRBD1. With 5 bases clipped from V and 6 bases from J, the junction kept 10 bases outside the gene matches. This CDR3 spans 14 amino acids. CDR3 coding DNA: TGTGCCAGCAGTCGGGACAGAGGGTTATTCGAGCAGTACTTC. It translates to CASSRDRGLFEQYF.

This CDR3 reads CASREGAGAYEQYF. The CDR3 coding sequence is TGCGCCAGCAGGGAGGGCGCAGGGGCCTACGAGCAGTACTTC. V usage is TRBV5-1 and J usage is TRBJ2-5; D possibly matches TRBD1 or TRBD2 (6 bases each). With the DNA end fitting TRBJ2-7 better, the J assignment may be wrong. This CDR3 has 14 amino acids. In germline, CDR1 is SGHRS, CDR2 YFSETQ.

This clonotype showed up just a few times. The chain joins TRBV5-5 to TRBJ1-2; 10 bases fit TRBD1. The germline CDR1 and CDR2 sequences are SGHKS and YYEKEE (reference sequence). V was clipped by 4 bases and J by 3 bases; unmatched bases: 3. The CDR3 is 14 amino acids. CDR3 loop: CASSGGTGDYGYTF. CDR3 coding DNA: TGTGCCAGCAGCGGTGGGACAGGGGACTATGGCTACACCTTC.

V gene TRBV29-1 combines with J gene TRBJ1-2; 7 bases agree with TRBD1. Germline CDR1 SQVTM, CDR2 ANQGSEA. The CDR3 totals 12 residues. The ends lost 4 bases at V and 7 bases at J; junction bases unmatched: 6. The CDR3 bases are TGCAGCGTTGTTAGACAGGGCTTTGGCTACACCTTC. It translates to CSVVRQGFGYTF.

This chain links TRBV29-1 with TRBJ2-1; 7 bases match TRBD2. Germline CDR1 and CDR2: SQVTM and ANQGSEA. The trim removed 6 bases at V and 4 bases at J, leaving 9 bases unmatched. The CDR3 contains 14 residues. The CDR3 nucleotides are TGCAGCGTAGAACATGGGGGGGGTTACAATGAGCAGTTCTTC. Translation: CSVEHGGGYNEQFF.

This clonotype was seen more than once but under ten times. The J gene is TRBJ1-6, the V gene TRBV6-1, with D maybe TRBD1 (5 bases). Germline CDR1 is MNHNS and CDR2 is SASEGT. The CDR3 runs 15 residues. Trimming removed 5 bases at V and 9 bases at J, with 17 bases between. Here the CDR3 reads CASSSHGGLGSPLHF. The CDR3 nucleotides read TGTGCCAGCAGTTCTCACGGGGGTCTTGGTTCACCCCTCCACTTT.